The rows below give T cell receptor beta chains drawn from one sample of a study of beta chain features in type 1 diabetes. Sequenced by immunoSEQ multiplex PCR; TCRdb stores in-frame clones only, minus some. The table records about 140,000 clones, roughly 10% of them present only once. Sequencing was performed on central memory CD4+ T cells from blood. The receptors here all came from a woman aged 40 to 50 in good health. CDR3s include the opening cysteine and the closing phenylalanine or tryptophan. A D gene is named only where the DNA matches it firmly. Expanded clones are given a class, and other clones once, few, many or no size at all.

D: NA; size: few; J: TRBJ2-5; V: TRBV7-2; DNA: TGTGCCAGCAGGTTACAGGAAGAGACCCAGTACTTC; CDR3: CASRLQEETQYF
D: TRBD1; size: NA; J: TRBJ1-6; V: TRBV11-2; DNA: TGTGCCAGCAGCTACGGACAGGGAAAATCACCCCTCCACTTT; CDR3: CASSYGQGKSPLHF
D: TRBD1; size: few; J: TRBJ1-2; V: TRBV10-3; DNA: TGTGCCATCAGTGGTACAGGGGGCAGCTATGGCTACACCTTC; CDR3: CAISGTGGSYGYTF
D: NA; size: NA; J: TRBJ2-5; V: TRBV11-2; DNA: TGTGCCAGCAGCCTCAAACGGGAGACCCAGTACTTC; CDR3: CASSLKRETQYF
D: NA; size: many; J: TRBJ1-1; V: TRBV18; DNA: TGTGCCAGCTCACCGGGTAGGGAGGCCACTGAAGCTTTCTTT; CDR3: CASSPGREATEAFF
D: NA; size: NA; J: TRBJ1-6; V: TRBV19; DNA: TGTGCCAGTAGCCCGGGAGGGGGGCTTAATTCACCCCTCCACTTT; CDR3: CASSPGGGLNSPLHF
D: NA; size: few; J: TRBJ1-6; V: TRBV6-6; DNA: TGTGCCAGCAGGCCCGCCGAGGGAAATAATTCACCCCTCCACTTT; CDR3: CASRPAEGNNSPLHF
D: NA; size: few; J: TRBJ2-3; V: TRBV5-3; DNA: TGTGCCAGAAGCTTCCAAGCGGCGGAATGGGATACGCAGTATTTT; CDR3: CARSFQAAEWDTQYF
D: TRBD1; size: few; J: TRBJ1-6; V: TRBV7-9; DNA: TGTGCCAGCAGCCTCTCCGGGACAGGCTCTTCACCCCTCCACTTT; CDR3: CASSLSGTGSSPLHF
D: NA; size: many; J: TRBJ2-1; V: TRBV7-9; DNA: TGTGCCAGCAGCTTAGGGGGCGCCGACAATGAGCAGTTCTTC; CDR3: CASSLGGADNEQFF
D: TRBD1; size: NA; J: TRBJ2-5; V: TRBV18; DNA: TGTGCCAGCTCACCAGGGGACAGGGGGCGAGAGACCCAGTACTTC; CDR3: CASSPGDRGRETQYF
D: NA; size: NA; J: TRBJ2-1; V: TRBV11-3; DNA: TGTGCCAGCAGCTCACAATCGAACAGGGACAATGAGCAGTTCTTC; CDR3: CASSSQSNRDNEQFF
D: NA; size: few; J: TRBJ1-2; V: TRBV6-6; DNA: TGTGCCAGCAGTTTAAAACAGGGCGCTGGTGGCTACACCTTC; CDR3: CASSLKQGAGGYTF
D: NA; size: NA; J: TRBJ1-5; V: TRBV7-2; DNA: TGTGCCAGCAGCTTAGTAGGGGGTGTAAATCAGCCCCAGCATTTT; CDR3: CASSLVGGVNQPQHF
D: NA; size: NA; J: TRBJ1-6; V: TRBV9; DNA: TGTGCCAGCAGCGTCGCGGTCTATAATTCACCCCTCCACTTT; CDR3: CASSVAVYNSPLHF
D: NA; size: few; J: TRBJ2-1; V: TRBV5-1; DNA: TGCGCCAGCAGCTTGGGAGAGGGTCTGGATGAGCAGTTCTTC; CDR3: CASSLGEGLDEQFF
D: TRBD2; size: few; J: TRBJ2-5; V: TRBV7-8; DNA: TGTGCCAGCAGCTCTTCGGGGAACGGGGGGAAAGAGACCCAGTACTTC; CDR3: CASSSSGNGGKETQYF
D: NA; size: NA; J: TRBJ1-5; V: TRBV18; DNA: TGTGCCAGCTCGGCTAGTGTCGGGATCGGCAATCAGCCCCAGCATTTT; CDR3: CASSASVGIGNQPQHF
D: TRBD1; size: few; J: TRBJ2-3; V: TRBV10-3; DNA: TGTGCCACAGGACAGGGTTCTAGCACAGATACGCAGTATTTT; CDR3: CATGQGSSTDTQYF
D: NA; size: few; J: TRBJ2-7; V: TRBV18; DNA: TGTGCCAGCTCACCGACAGTCGTCTACGAGCAGTACTTC; CDR3: CASSPTVVYEQYF
D: NA; size: NA; J: TRBJ1-2; V: TRBV9; DNA: TGTGCCAGCAGCGCGACACTCTATGGCTACACCTTC; CDR3: CASSATLYGYTF
D: TRBD2; size: many; J: TRBJ2-3; V: TRBV7-9; DNA: TGTGCCAGCAGCTTTGGCGGGGGGGCCTCAGATACGCAGTATTTT; CDR3: CASSFGGGASDTQYF
D: TRBD2; size: NA; J: TRBJ2-2; V: TRBV11-2; DNA: TGTGCCAGCAGCCCTAGCGGGGGTTACACCGGGGAGTTGTTTTTT; CDR3: CASSPSGGYTGELFF
D: NA; size: NA; J: TRBJ2-5; V: TRBV18; DNA: TGTGCCAGCTCACTGGACTTACAAGAGACCCAGTACTTC; CDR3: CASSLDLQETQYF
D: TRBD1; size: NA; J: TRBJ2-5; V: TRBV7-7; DNA: TGTGCCAGCAGCCCAGGGGGCCGGGAGACCCAGTACTTC; CDR3: CASSPGGRETQYF
D: TRBD2; size: few; J: TRBJ2-3; V: TRBV4-3; DNA: TGCGCCAGCAGCCGGACCGGGACTAGCGGGGTACTTAGCACAGATACGCAGTATTTT; CDR3: CASSRTGTSGVLSTDTQYF
D: TRBD2; size: NA; J: TRBJ2-7; V: TRBV5-1; DNA: TGCGCCAGCAGGGGGACTAGCGGGGGTGGCGAGCAGTACTTC; CDR3: CASRGTSGGGEQYF
D: NA; size: few; J: TRBJ2-7; V: TRBV5-4; DNA: TGTGCCAGCAGCAGGTATGACGGGTCCTACGAGCAGTACTTC; CDR3: CASSRYDGSYEQYF
D: TRBD2; size: NA; J: TRBJ2-7; V: TRBV11-2; DNA: TGTGCCAGCAGAATAGCGGGGGCCAACTCCTACGAGCAGTACTTC; CDR3: CASRIAGANSYEQYF
D: NA; size: NA; J: TRBJ2-3; V: TRBV6-1; DNA: TGTGCCAGCCGCCCTACGCACACAGATACGCAGTATTTT; CDR3: CASRPTHTDTQYF
D: TRBD1; size: NA; J: TRBJ1-2; V: TRBV6-5; DNA: TGTGCCAGCAGTACTATTACAGGGGCAAACTATGGCTACACCTTC; CDR3: CASSTITGANYGYTF
D: TRBD1; size: NA; J: TRBJ2-2; V: TRBV4-3; DNA: TGCGCCAGCAGCCGTTCACAGGGGCCCAACACCGGGGAGCTGTTTTTT; CDR3: CASSRSQGPNTGELFF